This T cell receptor (beta chain) was sequenced for a study of OX40 agonist ivuxolimab in advanced cancers. Study-wide context: Six ivuxolimab dose levels, 0.01 to 10 mg/kg, were given intravenously every 2 weeks.

The study's findings and limits: Expanded peripheral T-cell antigen specificity went undetermined.

The CDR3 length is 17 residues. The germline V gene has CDR1 SGHNT and CDR2 YENEEA. J was trimmed by 2 bases and V by 5 bases; bases with no gene match: 15. With regard to this clone: Its antigen remains unidentified.

Libraries were prepared by immunoSEQ multiplex PCR; TCRdb keeps only in-frame clonotypes and omits some of them. The data contain about 72,000 clones, 89% of them seen just once; the ten biggest clones take up about 10%. The rearrangement joins TRBV11-3 to TRBJ2-7, with 7 bases matching TRBD1. This specimen consisted of CD4+ or CD8+ T cells sorted from blood, obtained in a trial of the OX40 agonist ivuxolimab. The receptor comes from an adult with an advanced solid tumor such as melanoma, head and neck, liver or kidney cancer. The CDR3 DNA follows: TGTGCCAGCAGCGGAACAAGTCAGGACAGGCCCGCCTACGAGCAGTACTTC. Its translation: CASSGTSQDRPAYEQYF.